This T cell receptor beta chain was captured in a study of T cell changes during pregnancy in multiple sclerosis. The CDR3 contains 16 residues. Trimming removed 8 bases from V and 7 bases from J; junction bases left unmatched: 17. Germline lookup yields CDR1 KGHSH and CDR2 LQKENI. Only one count was recorded for this clone. Sequencing used immunoSEQ multiplex PCR; TCRdb keeps in-frame clones, though not all of them. This repertoire shows around 60,000 clones, about 94% found once; its top ten account for 0.35% to 0.45%. This sample comprised CD4+ T cells from peripheral blood mononuclear cells, obtained before pregnancy. The chain employs TRBV18 and TRBJ2-1, with 7 positions matching TRBD1. This clonotype was obtained from a female donor with multiple sclerosis, enrolled in a pregnancy study. The CDR3 DNA follows: TGTGCCAGCACCACGGGGACAGCCACCAGGACTAATGAGCAGTTCTTC. It yields the protein CASTTGTATRTNEQFF.